The 32 T cell receptor beta chains reported below all come from one sample, sequenced in a study of patients and donors after allogeneic stem cell transplantation. Via MiXCR, TCRdb re-called the RT-PCR reads, giving one row per CDR3 protein. Among roughly 900 distinct CDR3 sequences listed, approximately 23% were seen once. What was sequenced was blood, either unsorted or a sorted T cell fraction (not recorded which). The source is a human donor who was either an allogeneic HSCT recipient or a stem cell or donor lymphocyte infusion donor (not recorded which). It is not recorded whose cells these are; they may come from a transplant donor.

The gene calls are TRBV28 and TRBJ2-1; the D gene could be TRBD1 or TRBD2 (6 bases each). This CDR3 is 15 amino acids long. The germline V gene has CDR1 MDHEN and CDR2 SYDVKM. With 4 bases removed from V and 8 bases from J, the gap between germline ends came to 18 bases. The CDR3 DNA reads TGTGCCAGCAGTTATAACCGGGACTCAGGGGATGAGCAGTTCTTC. It specifies CASSYNRDSGDEQFF.

The chain employs TRBV7-2 and TRBJ2-1; 8 bases fit TRBD1. The CDR3 is 15 amino acids. In germline, CDR1 is SGHTA, CDR2 FQGNSA. V dropped 5 bases and J dropped 2; count of bases not matched to a gene: 5. This chain's CDR3 is CASSDGQGTYNEQFF. In nucleotides, the CDR3 is TGTGCCAGCAGCGACGGACAGGGAACCTACAATGAGCAGTTCTTC.

The chain is built from TRBV6-1 and TRBJ2-7; D not resolved. The CDR3 sequence is 13 residues long. Germline V lookup: CDR1 MNHNS, CDR2 SASEGT. V lost 5 bases and J lost 3, with 11 bases in between. CDR3 sequence reads: CASSLTHNYEQYF. DNA of the CDR3: TGTGCCAGCAGTTTGACACATAACTACGAGCAGTACTTC.

This chain joins TRBV12-3 or TRBV12-4 and TRBJ2-5, with D uncertain. This CDR3 is 15 amino acids long. V lost 6 bases and J lost 2, with 16 bases in between. CDR3 bases: TGTGCCAGCAGGCTGGAACTATTACCGCAAGAGACCCAGTACTTC. The encoded protein is CASRLELLPQETQYF.

This clonotype is medium-sized (0.01 to 0.1%) by share. As DNA, the CDR3 is TGTGCCAGCAGCTTAGCCGAAGTGGGCGAGCAGTACTTC. Translation gives CASSLAEVGEQYF. This sequence joins TRBV7-9 and TRBJ2-7; D call uncertain. CDR1 SEHNR and CDR2 FQNEAQ come from the germline V gene (reference sequence). V lost 0 bases, J lost 6 bases, and 9 bases lay in between. The length of the CDR3 is 13 residues.

This chain links TRBV6-2 or TRBV6-3 with TRBJ2-2; D unresolved. Germline V gene lookup returns CDR1 MNHEY and CDR2 SVGEGT. The CDR3 contains 14 residues. Trimming shortened V by 2 bases and J by 6 bases, and 10 bases separated the two germline ends. The chain's CDR3 is CASSYETSAGELFF. As DNA, the CDR3 is TGTGCCAGCAGTTACGAAACCTCAGCCGGGGAGCTGTTTTTT.

This chain links TRBV6-5 with TRBJ2-2, with D possibly matching TRBD2 (5 bases). The V and J ends lost 4 bases and 2 bases respectively, with 20 bases between them. This CDR3 comprises 18 residues. Germline V gives CDR1 MNHEY, CDR2 SVGAGI. CDR3 region: CASSLRGALSSNTGELFF. The CDR3 DNA sequence: TGTGCCAGCAGTTTACGGGGAGCCTTAAGTTCCAACACCGGGGAGCTGTTTTTT.

The rearrangement links TRBV6-4 to TRBJ1-1; D not certain. Germline V CDR1 and CDR2: MRHNA, SNTAGT. The CDR3 length is 13 residues. V lost 4 bases and J lost 0, with 6 bases in between. The CDR3 DNA is TGTGCCAGCAGTGGCTCAGTGAACACTGAAGCTTTCTTT. Its translation is CASSGSVNTEAFF.

The chain has TRBV10-2 and TRBJ1-5, with D perhaps matching TRBD1 (5 bases). The CDR3 loop spans 14 amino acids. V was shortened by 0 bases and J by 6 bases, with 9 bases between the two germline ends. Germline V gene data show CDR1 as WSHSY and CDR2 as SAAADI. The CDR3 region is CASSESTGSQPQHF. CDR3 in DNA: TGCGCCAGCAGTGAGTCCACAGGCAGTCAGCCCCAGCATTTT.

V usage is TRBV7-2 and J usage is TRBJ1-2; no firm D call. Trimming left V 1 base short and J 4 bases short, with 10 bases between. The CDR3 extends over 14 amino acids. Germline CDR1 and CDR2: SGHTA and FQGNSA. The CDR3 nucleotides are TGTGCCAGCAGCTTAGGGTCCAGGATCTATGGCTACACCTTC. The encoded protein is CASSLGSRIYGYTF.

By share of the sample, this clonotype is large. This sequence joins TRBV29-1 and TRBJ2-1, with a possible D match to TRBD2 (6 bases). Germline V lookup: CDR1 SQVTM, CDR2 ANQGSEA. This CDR3 spans 11 amino acids. V gave up 4 bases and J gave up 7 bases, with 8 bases separating them. Here the CDR3 reads CSVAGRNEQFF. CDR3 nucleotides: TGCAGCGTTGCGGGGAGGAATGAGCAGTTCTTC.

The rearrangement joins TRBV5-5 to TRBJ2-3; TRBD2 matches at 8 bases. J gave up 3 bases and V 4 bases, and 4 bases lay outside the gene matches. This CDR3 has 14 residues. Germline loops: CDR1 SGHKS, CDR2 YYEKEE (reference sequence). CDR3 DNA sequence: TGTGCCAGCAGCAGCGGGGGAGGGACAGATACGCAGTATTTT. This gives the protein CASSSGGGTDTQYF.

This chain joins TRBV30 and TRBJ2-3, with D perhaps given as TRBD1 or TRBD2 (5 bases each). This CDR3 is built from 13 residues. V lost 0 bases to trimming and J lost 6 bases, with 10 bases between them. CDR1 GTSNPN and CDR2 SVGIG come from the germline V gene (reference sequence). CDR3 coding DNA: TGTGCCTGGAGTGTACGACAGCGGGATACGCAGTATTTT. Residues: CAWSVRQRDTQYF.

A few counts support this clonotype. DNA of the CDR3: TGTGCCAGCAGCGAGACTAACTATGGCTACACCTTC. It specifies CASSETNYGYTF. V usage is TRBV12-3 or TRBV12-4 and J usage is TRBJ1-2; D call uncertain. V was clipped by 6 bases and J by 0 bases, with 5 bases between them. The CDR3 totals 12 residues.

This clonotype was seen just once. Here the CDR3 reads CATSGGQGRVGNNYGYTF. The CDR3, as DNA: TGTGCCACCAGTGGAGGACAGGGTCGAGTTGGAAATAACTATGGCTACACCTTC. This rearrangement joins TRBV24-1 to TRBJ1-2; 8 nucleotides agree with TRBD1. This CDR3 is built from 18 residues. Germline V lookup: CDR1 KGHDR, CDR2 SFDVKD. Germline trimming cut 5 bases from V and 1 base from J; bases unmatched to any gene: 14.

This clonotype was picked up a small number of times. The chain carries TRBV30 and TRBJ2-7; D remains unclear. The V end lost 2 bases, the J end lost 4 bases, and 12 bases lay between the germline ends. Germline V gene data show CDR1 as GTSNPN and CDR2 as SVGIG (reference sequence). The CDR3 has 13 residues. The CDR3 DNA sequence: TGTGCCTGGAGTCGTAACGGTGGTTACGAGCAGTACTTC. The encoded protein is CAWSRNGGYEQYF.

This clonotype has more than one count but fewer than ten. The chain carries TRBV7-6 and TRBJ2-7; 8 bases match TRBD1. CDR1 is SGHVS, CDR2 FNYEAQ, per germline. CDR3 size: 14 residues. V gave up 8 bases and J gave up 0 bases; unmatched junction bases: 6. CDR3 nucleotide sequence: TGTGCCAGCGGCCAGGGGGCTTCCTCCTACGAGCAGTACTTC. It is translated as CASGQGASSYEQYF.

This chain uses TRBV11-2 with TRBJ2-1; D assignment may be TRBD1 or TRBD2 (5 bases each). From germline, CDR1 is SGHAT and CDR2 FQNNGV. V lost 5 bases, J lost 0 bases, and 14 bases lay in between. The CDR3 runs to 16 residues. CDR3 in DNA: TGTGCCAGCAGCCGCGTCCGGGACCCCTCCTACAATGAGCAGTTCTTC. This codes for CASSRVRDPSYNEQFF.

This clonotype was counted only a few times. The rearrangement links TRBV12-3 or TRBV12-4 to TRBJ1-2; 8 bases match TRBD1. Unmatched junction bases numbered 6, after V lost 7 bases and J lost 5 bases. This CDR3 has 13 residues. The CDR3 loop is CASTPGTGYGYTF. CDR3 sequence (DNA): TGTGCCAGCACTCCCGGGACAGGATATGGCTACACCTTC.

This clonotype was detected a few times. V and J are TRBV4-2 and TRBJ1-2, with TRBD1 matching 7 bases. CDR1 is LGHNA and CDR2 is YNFKEQ in the germline V gene. Trimming took 5 bases from V and 6 from J; bases not matched to a gene: 12. This CDR3 spans 15 amino acids. The CDR3 region is CASSAEGARGNGYTF. The CDR3 nucleotides read TGTGCCAGCAGCGCGGAGGGGGCCAGGGGTAATGGCTACACCTTC.

This clonotype appeared a few times. The CDR3, as DNA: TGTGCCAGCAGTTACAGGACTGAGATCTACGAGCAGTACTTC. This translates into CASSYRTEIYEQYF. The chain combines TRBV6-8 with TRBJ2-7; D is possibly TRBD2 (5 bases). V was clipped by 2 bases and J by 3 bases, with 11 bases between them. The CDR3 extends over 14 amino acids. Germline V lookup: CDR1 MNHGY, CDR2 SAAAGT.

This clonotype appeared a few times. This chain uses TRBV6-5 with TRBJ1-1; D perhaps matches TRBD1 (6 bases). V was trimmed by 4 bases and J by 5 bases, leaving 17 bases between them. Germline V CDR1 and CDR2: MNHEY, SVGAGI. The CDR3 contains 15 residues. The CDR3 sequence: CASSSTATGRTEAFF. The CDR3 coding sequence is TGTGCCAGCAGTTCGACTGCTACAGGGAGGACTGAAGCTTTCTTT.

V gene TRBV7-2 combines with J gene TRBJ1-2, with no clear D. Deletions cut 1 base from V and 1 base from J, with 7 bases between. The CDR3 is 14 amino acids. Germline loops: CDR1 SGHTA, CDR2 FQGNSA. The CDR3 coding sequence is TGTGCCAGCAGCTTAGGCGGGGTTAACTATGGCTACACCTTC. Residues: CASSLGGVNYGYTF.

This clonotype has more than one count but fewer than ten. The rearrangement links TRBV6-5 to TRBJ1-2, with TRBD1 matching 9 bases. The germline V gene has CDR1 MNHEY and CDR2 SVGAGI. CDR3 length: 16 amino acids. Trimming removed 2 bases from V and 7 bases from J; junction bases left unmatched: 11. CDR3 in DNA: TGTGCCAGCAGTTACGACCCTGGGACAGGGAAGTCTGGCTACACCTTC. Its translation is CASSYDPGTGKSGYTF.

The chain employs TRBV25-1 and TRBJ2-7; 8 bases align to TRBD1. The CDR3 runs to 15 residues. Looked up from germline, CDR1 is MGHDK and CDR2 is SYGVNS. The V and J ends lost 6 bases and 0 bases, in that order; junction bases with no gene match: 7. CDR3 region: CASSDRDRNSYEQYF. CDR3 bases: TGTGCCAGCAGCGACCGGGACAGGAACTCCTACGAGCAGTACTTC.

This clonotype was counted only a few times. This chain joins TRBV20-1 and TRBJ2-7; 8 positions match TRBD1. This CDR3 is 13 amino acids long. The germline V gene encodes CDR1 DFQATT and CDR2 SNEGSKA (reference sequence). J was trimmed by 6 bases and V by 6 bases; bases with no gene match: 10. The CDR3 DNA is TGCAGTGCAACCGGGACAGGTTTATCCGAGCAGTACTTC. Amino acid sequence: CSATGTGLSEQYF.

This clonotype was counted between two and nine times. The rearrangement uses TRBV11-3 and TRBJ2-1; no firm D call. The germline CDR1 and CDR2 sequences are SGHNT and YENEEA. The CDR3 consists of 15 residues. V lost 5 bases, J lost 5 bases, and 16 bases lay in between. The CDR3 DNA reads as TGTGCCAGCAGCCGATACGGGCTGGCTAACAATGAGCAGTTCTTC. Amino acids: CASSRYGLANNEQFF.

V gene TRBV5-1 combines with J gene TRBJ2-2; D uncertain. The CDR3 runs to 11 residues. CDR1 SGHRS and CDR2 YFSETQ come from the germline V gene. Trimming took off 3 bases at V and 4 bases at J, with 1 base between the two ends. CDR3 sequence: CASSSTGELFF. CDR3 nucleotides: TGCGCCAGCAGCTCCACCGGGGAGCTGTTTTTT.

This clonotype is large. The V call is TRBV4-3, the J call TRBJ2-1; 10 nucleotides agree with TRBD2. V gave up 0 bases and J gave up 6 bases; unmatched junction bases: 8. The V gene's germline CDR1 is LGHNA and CDR2 YSLEER. The length of the CDR3 is 17 residues. DNA for the CDR3: TGCGCCAGCAGCCAAGATAGCGCAGCGGGGGGGCTCAATGAGCAGTTCTTC. It encodes CASSQDSAAGGLNEQFF.

Only a few counts were recorded for this clonotype. The rearrangement links TRBV6-5 to TRBJ2-7; D is possibly TRBD2 (5 bases). Germline lookup yields CDR1 MNHEY and CDR2 SVGAGI. The CDR3 spans 12 residues. V gave up 4 bases and J gave up 6 bases, with 10 bases separating them. CDR3 DNA: TGTGCCAGCAGTTTCCGAGGGTCCGAGCAGTACTTC. Translated: CASSFRGSEQYF.

The chain recombines TRBV6-1 with TRBJ1-2; possibly TRBD1 for D (6 bases). The length of the CDR3 is 13 residues. Trimming stripped 6 bases from V and 2 bases from J, with 10 bases between. Germline assignment: CDR1 MNHNS and CDR2 SASEGT. The CDR3 loop reads CASRIDRNYGYTF. CDR3 nucleotide sequence: TGTGCCAGCAGGATCGACAGGAACTATGGCTACACCTTC.

Regarding this clonotype: Its ends do not fully match the called genes, so a read error is possible. The chain links TRBV5-4 to TRBJ2-3; possible D gene TRBD2, 5 bases. The CDR3 length is 15 residues. The germline gives CDR1 SGHNT, CDR2 YYREEE (reference sequence). The CDR3 sequence is CASSRPEEATVTQYF. The CDR3 nucleotides are TGTGCCAGCAGCAGGCCCGAGGAGGCCACAGTTACGCAGTATTTT.